This TCR beta chain was recovered during a study of T cells after yellow fever vaccination. Background on the study: SMART-Seq v4 Ultra Low Input prepared the low-cell-number fractions. Study-wide findings and caveats: Post-booster repertoires contained most primary-vaccination clones again (about 96% CD4, about 88% CD8). Some clonotypes, a small share, were shared between CD4 and CD8 compartments.

On this clonotype itself: Antigen unknown.

Each CDR3 protein is one row after TCRdb ran MiXCR on the 5' RACE reads. The sample records more than 300,000 distinct CDR3 sequences, around a tenth being singletons. This sequence originates from a man between 18 and 35 years old who received the YFV17D yellow fever vaccine. The source material was CD4+ T cells sorted from PBMCs, sampled 45 days after the yellow fever booster vaccination.

CDR3 sequence (DNA): TGCGCCAGCGCTCAGGGAACCCCAACTAATGAAAAACTGTTTTTT. The encoded protein is CASAQGTPTNEKLFF. The chain joins TRBV5-1 to TRBJ1-4; possible D gene TRBD1, 5 bases. Germline-derived CDR1 and CDR2 are SGHRS and YFSETQ. The V gene lost 7 bases and the J gene lost 0 bases, with 13 bases spanning the gap. The length of the CDR3 is 15 residues.